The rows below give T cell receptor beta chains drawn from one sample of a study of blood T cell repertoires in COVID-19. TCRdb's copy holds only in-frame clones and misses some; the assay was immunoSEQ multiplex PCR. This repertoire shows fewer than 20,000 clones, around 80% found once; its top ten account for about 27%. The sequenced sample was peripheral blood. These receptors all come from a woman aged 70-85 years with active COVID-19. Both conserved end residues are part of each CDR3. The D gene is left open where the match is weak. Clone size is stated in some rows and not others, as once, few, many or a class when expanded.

CASNPGTGASQPQHF	TGTGCCAGTAACCCCGGGACAGGGGCCTCTCAGCCCCAGCATTTT	NA	TRBD1	TRBJ1-5	TRBV19
CASSPPDRFYGYTF	TGTGCCAGCAGCCCCCCGGACAGGTTCTATGGCTACACCTTC	NA	TRBD1	TRBJ1-2	TRBV28
CASSLGRTGLNEQYF	TGTGCCAGCAGCTTAGGTCGGACAGGATTAAACGAGCAGTACTTC	NA	TRBD1	TRBJ2-7	TRBV7-9
CASSLDREGNEQFF	TGTGCCAGCAGCTTGGACCGGGAGGGCAATGAGCAGTTCTTC	NA	TRBD2	TRBJ2-1	TRBV5-4
CASSLRETGGTPQHF	TGTGCCAGCAGCCTCCGTGAAACAGGGGGAACGCCCCAGCATTTT	NA	TRBD1	TRBJ1-5	TRBV6-2/TRBV6-3
CSFGEGSAYEQYF	TGCAGCTTCGGTGAGGGTTCCGCCTACGAGCAGTACTTC	NA	NA	TRBJ2-7	TRBV29-1
CASSPGTGGRYEQYF	TGTGCCAGCAGCCCCGGGACAGGGGGCCGGTACGAGCAGTACTTC	NA	TRBD1	TRBJ2-7	TRBV7-9
CASSARTGPNEKLFF	TGTGCCAGCAGCGCAAGGACAGGGCCTAATGAAAAACTGTTTTTT	NA	TRBD1	TRBJ1-4	TRBV5-4
CAISEDKGYGYTF	TGTGCCATCAGTGAGGACAAAGGCTATGGCTACACCTTC	NA	NA	TRBJ1-2	TRBV10-3
CATRTNSGDEQFF	TGTGCCACCAGGACTAATTCGGGGGATGAGCAGTTCTTC	once	NA	TRBJ2-1	TRBV24-1
CASSRLPQETQYF	TGCGCCAGCAGCCGTCTACCCCAAGAGACCCAGTACTTC	NA	NA	TRBJ2-5	TRBV4-1
CASSKSYYEQYF	TGTGCCAGCAGCAAATCTTACTACGAGCAGTACTTC	NA	NA	TRBJ2-7	TRBV21-1
CASSQTEAGPQHF	TGTGCCAGCAGCCAGACAGAGGCCGGGCCCCAGCATTTT	NA	NA	TRBJ1-5	TRBV3-1/TRBV3-2
CASPRGQRYTDTQYF	TGTGCAAGCCCCAGGGGACAGCGATACACAGATACGCAGTATTTT	NA	NA	TRBJ2-3	TRBV12-2
CASSKEGQGNNSPLHF	TGTGCCAGCAGCAAAGAAGGACAGGGGAACAATTCACCCCTCCACTTT	NA	NA	TRBJ1-6	TRBV21-1
CASSQDLEGGLLYEQYF	TGCGCCAGCAGCCAAGATCTGGAGGGAGGCCTTCTTTACGAGCAGTACTTC	NA	NA	TRBJ2-7	TRBV4-1
CASSQGDYRGEQYF	TGTGCCAGCAGCCAGGGGGACTACCGAGGCGAGCAGTACTTC	NA	TRBD2	TRBJ2-7	TRBV3-1/TRBV3-2
CATSDPLAGGPYNEQFF	TGTGCCACCAGTGACCCCCTAGCGGGAGGGCCCTACAATGAGCAGTTCTTC	NA	TRBD2	TRBJ2-1	TRBV24-1
CASNLTGGNYGYTF	TGTGCCAGCAACCTGACAGGGGGCAACTATGGCTACACCTTC	NA	TRBD1	TRBJ1-2	TRBV5-5
CATSDPPVGGGSDTQYF	TGTGCCACCAGTGATCCCCCCGTCGGGGGGGGGTCTGATACGCAGTATTTT	NA	TRBD2	TRBJ2-3	TRBV24-1
CASSQASQATPSTDTQYF	TGCGCCAGCAGCCAAGCCTCCCAGGCCACTCCTAGCACAGATACGCAGTATTTT	NA	NA	TRBJ2-3	TRBV4-3
CASSLRGTSGRNEQFF	TGTGCCAGCAGCCTTAGAGGGACTAGCGGGCGCAATGAGCAGTTCTTC	NA	TRBD2	TRBJ2-1	TRBV5-6
CASSLYSDEQYF	TGTGCCAGCAGCTTATATTCGGACGAGCAGTACTTC	NA	NA	TRBJ2-7	TRBV7-6
CASSLGSVAGFQETQYF	TGTGCCAGCAGCCTAGGGAGTGTAGCGGGTTTTCAAGAGACCCAGTACTTC	NA	TRBD2	TRBJ2-5	TRBV11-2
CASSLESGGLYGYTF	TGTGCCAGCAGCTTAGAGTCCGGGGGTCTCTATGGCTACACCTTC	NA	NA	TRBJ1-2	TRBV7-2
CASSQDAGANTIYF	TGCGCCAGCAGCCAAGATGCGGGGGCGAACACCATATATTTT	NA	NA	TRBJ1-3	TRBV4-3
CASRDTGELFF	TGTGCCAGTCGGGACACCGGGGAGCTGTTTTTT	NA	NA	TRBJ2-2	TRBV19
CASSQERFSYEQYF	TGCGCCAGCAGCCAAGAGCGGTTCTCCTACGAGCAGTACTTC	NA	NA	TRBJ2-7	TRBV4-1
CATSRTGTSGADEQFF	TGTGCCACCAGCAGGACCGGGACCTCAGGGGCCGATGAGCAGTTCTTC	NA	NA	TRBJ2-1	TRBV15
CASSEGQGRTEAFF	TGTGCCAGCAGCGAAGGACAGGGTCGGACTGAAGCTTTCTTT	few	TRBD1	TRBJ1-1	TRBV9